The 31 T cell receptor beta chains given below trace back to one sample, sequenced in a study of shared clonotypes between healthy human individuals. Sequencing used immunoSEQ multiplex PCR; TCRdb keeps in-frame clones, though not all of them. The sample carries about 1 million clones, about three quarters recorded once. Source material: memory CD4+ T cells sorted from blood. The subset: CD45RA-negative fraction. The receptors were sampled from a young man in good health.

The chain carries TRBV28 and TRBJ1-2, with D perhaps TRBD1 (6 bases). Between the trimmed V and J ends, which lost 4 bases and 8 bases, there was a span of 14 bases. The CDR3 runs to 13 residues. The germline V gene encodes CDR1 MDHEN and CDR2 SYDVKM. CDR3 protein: CASSSLQGGGYTF. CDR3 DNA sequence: TGTGCCAGCAGTTCCCTACAGGGAGGCGGCTACACCTTC.

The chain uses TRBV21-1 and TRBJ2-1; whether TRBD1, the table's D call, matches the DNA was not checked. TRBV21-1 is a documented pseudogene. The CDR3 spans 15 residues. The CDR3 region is CASSNGTDSYNEQFF. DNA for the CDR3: TGTGCCAGCAGCAACGGGACAGATTCCTACAATGAGCAGTTCTTC.

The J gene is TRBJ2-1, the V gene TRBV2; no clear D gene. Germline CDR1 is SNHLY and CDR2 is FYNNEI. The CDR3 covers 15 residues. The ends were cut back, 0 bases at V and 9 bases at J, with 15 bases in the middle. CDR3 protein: CASSEASRSLGEQFF. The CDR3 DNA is TGTGCCAGCAGTGAAGCTTCGAGGTCGCTGGGTGAGCAGTTCTTC.

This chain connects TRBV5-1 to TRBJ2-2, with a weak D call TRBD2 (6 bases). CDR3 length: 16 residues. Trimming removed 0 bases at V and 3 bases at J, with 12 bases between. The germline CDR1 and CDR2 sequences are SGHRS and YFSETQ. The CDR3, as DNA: TGCGCCAGCAGCTTGGGTAGCGGCATTGACACCGGGGAGCTGTTTTTT. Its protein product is CASSLGSGIDTGELFF.

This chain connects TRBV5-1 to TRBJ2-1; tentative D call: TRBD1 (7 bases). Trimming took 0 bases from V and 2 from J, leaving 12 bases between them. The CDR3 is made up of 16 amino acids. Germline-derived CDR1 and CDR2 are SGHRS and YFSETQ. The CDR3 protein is CASSLAGGQPYNEQFF. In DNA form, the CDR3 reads TGCGCCAGCAGCTTGGCCGGGGGACAGCCCTACAATGAGCAGTTCTTC.

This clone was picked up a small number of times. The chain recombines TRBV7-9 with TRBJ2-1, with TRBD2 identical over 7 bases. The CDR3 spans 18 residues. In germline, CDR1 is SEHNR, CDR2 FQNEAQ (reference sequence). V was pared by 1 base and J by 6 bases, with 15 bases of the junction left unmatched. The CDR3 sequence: CASSLGAGSVTPGNEQFF. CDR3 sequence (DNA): TGTGCCAGCAGCTTAGGAGCGGGGTCCGTAACTCCGGGCAATGAGCAGTTCTTC.

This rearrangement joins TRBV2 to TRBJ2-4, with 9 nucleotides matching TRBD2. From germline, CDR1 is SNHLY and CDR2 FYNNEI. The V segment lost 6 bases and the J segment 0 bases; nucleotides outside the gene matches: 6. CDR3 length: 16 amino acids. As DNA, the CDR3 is TGTGCCAGCAGAACTGCGGGGGGGCTAGCCAAAAACATTCAGTACTTC. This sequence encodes CASRTAGGLAKNIQYF.

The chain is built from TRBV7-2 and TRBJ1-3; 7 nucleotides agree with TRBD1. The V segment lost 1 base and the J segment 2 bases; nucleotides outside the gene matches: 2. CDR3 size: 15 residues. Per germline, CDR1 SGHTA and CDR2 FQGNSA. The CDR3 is CASSLGQGTGNTIYF. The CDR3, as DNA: TGTGCCAGCAGCTTAGGACAGGGAACTGGAAACACCATATATTTT.

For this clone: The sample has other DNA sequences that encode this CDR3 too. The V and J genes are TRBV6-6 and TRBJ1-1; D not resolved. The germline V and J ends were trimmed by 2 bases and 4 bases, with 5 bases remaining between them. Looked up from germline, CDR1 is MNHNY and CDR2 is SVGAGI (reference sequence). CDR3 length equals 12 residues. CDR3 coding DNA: TGTGCCAGCAGTTACGAAAGCACTGAAGCTTTCTTT. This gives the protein CASSYESTEAFF.

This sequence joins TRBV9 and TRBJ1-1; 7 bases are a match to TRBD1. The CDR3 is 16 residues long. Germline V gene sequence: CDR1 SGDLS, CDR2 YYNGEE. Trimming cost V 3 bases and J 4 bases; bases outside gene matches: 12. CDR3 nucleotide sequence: TGTGCCAGCAGCGAAACGCGAGACAGGGCAAGCACTGAAGCTTTCTTT. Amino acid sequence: CASSETRDRASTEAFF.

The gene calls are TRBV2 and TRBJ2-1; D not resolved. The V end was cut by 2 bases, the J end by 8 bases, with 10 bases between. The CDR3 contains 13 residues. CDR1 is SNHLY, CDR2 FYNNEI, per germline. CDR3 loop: CASSESGLDEQFF. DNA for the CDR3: TGTGCCAGCAGTGAAAGTGGATTGGATGAGCAGTTCTTC.

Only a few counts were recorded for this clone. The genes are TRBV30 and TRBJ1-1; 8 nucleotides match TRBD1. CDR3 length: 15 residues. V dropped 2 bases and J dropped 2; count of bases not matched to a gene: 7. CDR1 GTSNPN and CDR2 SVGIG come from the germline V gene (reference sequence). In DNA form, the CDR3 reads TGTGCCTGGAGTCTAACAGGGGGGAAAAACACTGAAGCTTTCTTT. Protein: CAWSLTGGKNTEAFF.

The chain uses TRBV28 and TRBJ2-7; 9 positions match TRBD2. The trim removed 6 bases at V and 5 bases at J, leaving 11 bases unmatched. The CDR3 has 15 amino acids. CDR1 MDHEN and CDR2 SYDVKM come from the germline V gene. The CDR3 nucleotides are TGTGCCAGCAGCCGATCCCTAGCGGGACTCCACGAGCAGTACTTC. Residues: CASSRSLAGLHEQYF. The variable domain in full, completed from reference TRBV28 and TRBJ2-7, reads DVKVTQSSRYLVKRTGEKVFLECVQDMDHENMFWYRQDPGLGLRLIYFSYDVKMKEKGDIPEGYSVSREKKERFSLILESASTNQTSMYLCASSRSLAGLHEQYFGPGTRLTVT.

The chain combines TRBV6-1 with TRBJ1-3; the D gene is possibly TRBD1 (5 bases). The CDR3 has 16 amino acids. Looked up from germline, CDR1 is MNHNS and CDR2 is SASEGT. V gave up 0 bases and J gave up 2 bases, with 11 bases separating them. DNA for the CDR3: TGTGCCAGCAGTGAAGCAGGGGTACGAGCTGGAAACACCATATATTTT. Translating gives CASSEAGVRAGNTIYF.

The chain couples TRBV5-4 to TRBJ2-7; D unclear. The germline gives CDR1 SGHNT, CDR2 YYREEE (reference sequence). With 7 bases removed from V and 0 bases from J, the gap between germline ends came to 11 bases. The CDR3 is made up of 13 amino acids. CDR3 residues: CASSPLGSYEQYF. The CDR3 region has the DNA TGTGCCAGCTCCCCCTTAGGCTCCTACGAGCAGTACTTC.

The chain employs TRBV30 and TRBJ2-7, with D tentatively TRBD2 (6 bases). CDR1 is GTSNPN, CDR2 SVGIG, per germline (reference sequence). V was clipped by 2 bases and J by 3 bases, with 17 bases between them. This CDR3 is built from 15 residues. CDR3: CAWSRRDSRDYEQYF. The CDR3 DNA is TGTGCCTGGAGTCGCCGGGACTCCAGGGACTACGAGCAGTACTTC.

This CDR3 is CASGSDRGPGYTF. CDR3 DNA: TGTGCTAGTGGCTCCGACAGGGGGCCCGGCTACACCTTC. The chain combines TRBV12-5 with TRBJ1-2; TRBD1 matches 10 bases. The CDR3 covers 13 residues. CDR1 and CDR2 from the germline V gene are LGHNT and FRNRAP. V was clipped by 6 bases and J by 8 bases; unmatched bases: 6.

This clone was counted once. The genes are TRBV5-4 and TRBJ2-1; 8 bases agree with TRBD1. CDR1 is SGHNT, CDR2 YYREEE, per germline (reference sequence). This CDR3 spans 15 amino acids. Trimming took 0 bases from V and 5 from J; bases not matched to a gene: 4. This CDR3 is CASSLGRGRDNEQFF. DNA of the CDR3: TGTGCCAGCAGCTTGGGCAGGGGGCGAGACAATGAGCAGTTCTTC.

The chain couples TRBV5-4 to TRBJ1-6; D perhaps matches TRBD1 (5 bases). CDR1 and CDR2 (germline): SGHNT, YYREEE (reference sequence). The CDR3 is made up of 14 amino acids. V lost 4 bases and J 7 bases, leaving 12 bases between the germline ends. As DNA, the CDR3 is TGTGCCAGCAGCCGGGACGGGGCAAATTCACCCCTCCACTTT. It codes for CASSRDGANSPLHF.

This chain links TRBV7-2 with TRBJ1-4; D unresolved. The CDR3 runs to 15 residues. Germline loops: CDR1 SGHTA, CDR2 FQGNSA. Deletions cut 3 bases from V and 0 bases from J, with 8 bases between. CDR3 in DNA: TGTGCCAGCAGCTTTAGTTCTACAACTAATGAAAAACTGTTTTTT. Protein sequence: CASSFSSTTNEKLFF.

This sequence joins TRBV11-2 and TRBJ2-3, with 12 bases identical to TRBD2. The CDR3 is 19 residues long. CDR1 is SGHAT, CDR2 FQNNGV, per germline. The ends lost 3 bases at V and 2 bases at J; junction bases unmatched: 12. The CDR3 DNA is TGTGCCAGCAGCTTGGGGCTGGTTAGACTAGCGGGAGACACAGATACGCAGTATTTT. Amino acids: CASSLGLVRLAGDTDTQYF.

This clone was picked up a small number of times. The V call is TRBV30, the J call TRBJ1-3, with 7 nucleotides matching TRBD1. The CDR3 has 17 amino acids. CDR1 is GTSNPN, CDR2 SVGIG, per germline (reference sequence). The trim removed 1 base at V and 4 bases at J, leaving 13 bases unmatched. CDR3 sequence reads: CAWSDPTGTNRGNTIYF. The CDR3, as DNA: TGTGCCTGGAGTGACCCGACAGGGACCAATCGCGGAAACACCATATATTTT.

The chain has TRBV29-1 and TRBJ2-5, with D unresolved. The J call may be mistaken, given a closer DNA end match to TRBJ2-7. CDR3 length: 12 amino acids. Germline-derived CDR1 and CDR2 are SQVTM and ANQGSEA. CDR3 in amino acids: CSVRPSSYEQYF. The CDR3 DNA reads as TGCAGCGTGCGGCCAAGCTCCTACGAGCAGTACTTC.

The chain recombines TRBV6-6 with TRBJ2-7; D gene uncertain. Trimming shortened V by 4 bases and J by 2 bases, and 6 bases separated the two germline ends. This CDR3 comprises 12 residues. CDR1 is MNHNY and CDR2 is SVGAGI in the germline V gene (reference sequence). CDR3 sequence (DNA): TGTGCCAGCAGTTGGGGTCCCTACGAGCAGTACTTC. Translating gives CASSWGPYEQYF.

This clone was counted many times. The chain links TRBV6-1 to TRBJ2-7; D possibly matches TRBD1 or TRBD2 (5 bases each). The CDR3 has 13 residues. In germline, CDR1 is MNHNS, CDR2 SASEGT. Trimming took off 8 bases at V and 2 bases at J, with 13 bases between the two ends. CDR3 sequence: CASGRDGPYEQYF. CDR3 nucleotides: TGTGCCAGCGGCCGGGACGGCCCCTACGAGCAGTACTTC.

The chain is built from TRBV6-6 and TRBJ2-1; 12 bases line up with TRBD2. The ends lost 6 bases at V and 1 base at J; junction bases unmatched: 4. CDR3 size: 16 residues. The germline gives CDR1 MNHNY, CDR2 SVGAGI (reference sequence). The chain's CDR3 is CASRRLAGASYNEQFF. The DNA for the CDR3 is TGTGCCAGCAGGCGACTAGCGGGAGCTTCCTACAATGAGCAGTTCTTC.

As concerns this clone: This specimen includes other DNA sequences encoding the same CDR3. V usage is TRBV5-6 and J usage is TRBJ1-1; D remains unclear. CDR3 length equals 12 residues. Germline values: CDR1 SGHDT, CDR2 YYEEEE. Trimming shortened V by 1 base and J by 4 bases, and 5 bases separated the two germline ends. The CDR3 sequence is CASSLPGTEAFF. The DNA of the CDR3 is TGTGCCAGCAGCTTGCCGGGCACTGAAGCTTTCTTT.

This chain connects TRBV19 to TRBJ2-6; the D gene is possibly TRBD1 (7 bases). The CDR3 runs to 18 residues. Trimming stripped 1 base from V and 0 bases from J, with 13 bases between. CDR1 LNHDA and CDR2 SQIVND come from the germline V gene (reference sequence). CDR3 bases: TGTGCCAGTAGTATAGGCGGGACAGCCCTCTCTGGGGCCAACGTCCTGACTTTC. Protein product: CASSIGGTALSGANVLTF.

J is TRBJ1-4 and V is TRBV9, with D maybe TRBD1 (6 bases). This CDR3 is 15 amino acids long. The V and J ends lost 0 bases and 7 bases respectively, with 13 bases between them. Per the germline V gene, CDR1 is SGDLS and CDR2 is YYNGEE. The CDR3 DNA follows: TGTGCCAGCAGCGTAGCTCCCGGGGGGCGTGAAAAACTGTTTTTT. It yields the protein CASSVAPGGREKLFF.

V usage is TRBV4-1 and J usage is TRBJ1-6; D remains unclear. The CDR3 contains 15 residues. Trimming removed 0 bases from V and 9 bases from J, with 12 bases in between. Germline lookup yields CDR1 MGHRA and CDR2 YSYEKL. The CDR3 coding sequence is TGCGCCAGCAGCCAAGATGACCCAACACGTTCACCCCTCCACTTT. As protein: CASSQDDPTRSPLHF.

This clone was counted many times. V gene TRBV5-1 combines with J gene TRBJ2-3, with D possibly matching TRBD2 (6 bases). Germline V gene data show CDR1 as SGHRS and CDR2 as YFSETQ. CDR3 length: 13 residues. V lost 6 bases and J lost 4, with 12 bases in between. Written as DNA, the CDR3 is TGCGCCAGCATAGGGTCGGGAGCAGATACGCAGTATTTT. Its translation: CASIGSGADTQYF.